This T cell receptor (beta chain) was found in a study of blood T cell repertoires in COVID-19 (dated by TCRdb to 2018 to 2020). Regarding the study in general: Samples covering the acute and convalescent phases of COVID-19 were provided by collaborators in the United States, Italy and Spain. The material from the prospective study consisted of cDNA or gDNA derived from T cells, B-cell-depleted T cells, or PBMCs. Subjects who had been exposed to COVID-19, were actively infected with it, or had recovered from it provided the deeply sampled blood TCRbeta repertoires that made up the dataset. The repertoires were released in a freely available public database meant as a resource for research on the immune response to SARS-CoV-2. The samples were drawn from the first 160 participants of the ongoing ImmuneRACE study and from under 1,500 subjects provided by 6 global collaborators. The sample metadata nearly always contained a de-identified subject ID, COVID-19 status, age in years and sex. Where HLA class I and class II types were available, the types were taken from metadata supplied by the sample provider, not from assay-based typing. The full study reports these points: How much clinical and demographic metadata was included differed by source and by participant, and the metadata was provided uncurated.

Collaborating institutions collected whole blood in K2EDTA tubes following their own protocols. For TCRbeta analysis, collaborators shipped samples as frozen whole blood, isolated PBMCs, or DNA extracted from either of those sample types. As concerns this clone: The antigen this receptor binds is unknown. The record has no base qualities; no much larger clone is one base away.

V has 6 bases trimmed and J has 5 bases trimmed; junction bases matching no gene number 8. Including cysteine and phenylalanine, the CDR3 has 15 amino acids. Kept here is only the CDR3 DNA, which spans 45 bases and is read in frame from base 1. CDR1 is given as MDHEN and CDR2 as SYDVKM, both from the germline V gene. TCRbeta CDR3 regions were amplified from genomic DNA by means of the immunoSEQ Assay, a bias-controlled multiplex PCR. The original pipeline was this. Nucleated cell counts per sample were estimated from amplification of reference gene primers within the assay. Sequence reads were collapsed and filtered to measure the absolute abundance of every unique TCRbeta CDR3 rearrangement. For each sample, productive Simpson clonality was calculated as the square root of Simpson's diversity index across productive rearrangements. The immuneACCESS repertoire file appears here via TCRdb, limited to in-frame rearrangements. These files lack a portion of the clones; in checked studies, under half of the deficit traces to unresolved V genes, and the cause of the others is not known. V and J calls and clone size follow that table, whereas D and trimming were derived from the DNA. Present in this sample are about 140,000 clones, around four fifths of which were seen just once. 3.5% to 5% of the sample is in the top ten clones.

Here the chain combines TRBV28 and TRBJ2-1, with TRBD1 matching 9 junction bases. Sequenced material: peripheral blood. The receptor was derived from a woman older than 75 with acute or convalescent COVID-19. The encoded CDR3 is CASREGGQGNNEQFF. In nucleotide form, the sequence is TGTGCCAGCAGGGAAGGGGGACAGGGAAACAATGAGCAGTTCTTC.